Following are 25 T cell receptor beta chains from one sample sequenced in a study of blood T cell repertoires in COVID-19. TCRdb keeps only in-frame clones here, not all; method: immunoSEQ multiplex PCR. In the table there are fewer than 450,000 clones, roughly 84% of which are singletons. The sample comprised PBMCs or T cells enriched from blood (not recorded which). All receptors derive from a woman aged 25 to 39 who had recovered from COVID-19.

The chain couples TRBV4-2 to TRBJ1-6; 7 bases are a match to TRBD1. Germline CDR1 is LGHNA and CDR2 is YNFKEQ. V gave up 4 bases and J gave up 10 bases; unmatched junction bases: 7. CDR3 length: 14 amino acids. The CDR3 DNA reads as TGTGCCAGCAGCCCGACAGGGACTGGATCACCCCTCCACTTT. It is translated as CASSPTGTGSPLHF.

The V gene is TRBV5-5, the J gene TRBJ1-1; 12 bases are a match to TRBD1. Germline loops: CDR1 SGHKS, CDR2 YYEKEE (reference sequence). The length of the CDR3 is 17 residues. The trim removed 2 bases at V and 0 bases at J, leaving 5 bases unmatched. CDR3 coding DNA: TGTGCCAGCAGCTTAACGGGACAGGGGGCTATGAACACTGAAGCTTTCTTT. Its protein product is CASSLTGQGAMNTEAFF.

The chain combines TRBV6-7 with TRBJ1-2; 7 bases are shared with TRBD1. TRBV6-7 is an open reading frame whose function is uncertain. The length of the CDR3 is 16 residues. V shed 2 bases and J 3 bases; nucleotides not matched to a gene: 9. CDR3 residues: CASSYEGAYVDYGYTF. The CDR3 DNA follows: TGTGCCAGCAGTTACGAGGGGGCATACGTTGACTATGGCTACACCTTC.

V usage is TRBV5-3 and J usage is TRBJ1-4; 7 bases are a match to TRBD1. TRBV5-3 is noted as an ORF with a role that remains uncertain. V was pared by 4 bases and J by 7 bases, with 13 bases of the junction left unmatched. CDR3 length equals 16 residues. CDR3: CARSAKTGPRTEKLFF. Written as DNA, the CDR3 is TGTGCCAGAAGCGCAAAGACAGGGCCTCGTACTGAAAAACTGTTTTTT.

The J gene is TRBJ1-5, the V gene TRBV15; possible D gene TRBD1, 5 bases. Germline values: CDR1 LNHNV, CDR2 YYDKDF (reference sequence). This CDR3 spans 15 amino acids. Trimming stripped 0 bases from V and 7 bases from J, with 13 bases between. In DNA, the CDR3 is TGTGCCACCAGCAGAGATGGGGGTCGGGGGCAGCCCCAGCATTTT. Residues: CATSRDGGRGQPQHF. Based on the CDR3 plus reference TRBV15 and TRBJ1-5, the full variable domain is DAMVIQNPRYQVTQFGKPVTLSCSQTLNHNVMYWYQQKSSQAPKLLFHYYDKDFNNEADTPDNFQSRRPNTSFCFLDIRSPGLGDTAMYLCATSRDGGRGQPQHFGDGTRLSIL.

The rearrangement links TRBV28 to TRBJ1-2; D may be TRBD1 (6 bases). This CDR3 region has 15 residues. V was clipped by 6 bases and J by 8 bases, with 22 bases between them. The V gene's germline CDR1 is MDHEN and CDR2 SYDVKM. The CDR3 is CASRFSGFRGKGYTF. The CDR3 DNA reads TGTGCCAGCAGATTTTCCGGCTTCAGGGGTAAAGGCTACACCTTC.

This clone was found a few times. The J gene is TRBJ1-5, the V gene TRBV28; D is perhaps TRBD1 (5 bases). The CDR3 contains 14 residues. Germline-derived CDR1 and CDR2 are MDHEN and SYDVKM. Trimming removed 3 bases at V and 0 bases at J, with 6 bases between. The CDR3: CASSFGGSNQPQHF. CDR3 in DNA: TGTGCCAGCAGTTTCGGGGGTAGCAATCAGCCCCAGCATTTT.

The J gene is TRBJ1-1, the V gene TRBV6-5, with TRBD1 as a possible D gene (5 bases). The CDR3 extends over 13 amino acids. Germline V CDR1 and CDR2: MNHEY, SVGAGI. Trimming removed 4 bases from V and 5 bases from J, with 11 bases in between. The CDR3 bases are TGTGCCAGCAGTTGGCGGGGGTGGACTGAAGCTTTCTTT. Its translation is CASSWRGWTEAFF.

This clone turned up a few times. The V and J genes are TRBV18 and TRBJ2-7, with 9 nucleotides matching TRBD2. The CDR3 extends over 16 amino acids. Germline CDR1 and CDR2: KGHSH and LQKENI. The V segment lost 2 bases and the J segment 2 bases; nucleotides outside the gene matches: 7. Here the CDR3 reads CASSPVALAGTYEQYF. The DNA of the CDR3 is TGTGCCAGCTCACCAGTCGCCCTAGCGGGGACCTACGAGCAGTACTTC.

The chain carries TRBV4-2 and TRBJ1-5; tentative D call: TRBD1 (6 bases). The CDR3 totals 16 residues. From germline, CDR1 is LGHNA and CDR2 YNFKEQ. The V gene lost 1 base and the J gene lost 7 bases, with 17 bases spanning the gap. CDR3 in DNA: TGTGCCAGCAGCCAAGTTTCCAGGGGTTCCCGACAGCCCCAGCATTTT. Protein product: CASSQVSRGSRQPQHF.

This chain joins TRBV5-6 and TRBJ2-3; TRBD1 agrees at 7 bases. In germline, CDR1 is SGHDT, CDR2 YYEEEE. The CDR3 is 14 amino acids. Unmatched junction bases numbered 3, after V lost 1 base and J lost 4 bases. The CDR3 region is CASSLTGEPDTQYF. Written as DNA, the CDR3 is TGTGCCAGCAGCTTGACAGGGGAGCCAGATACGCAGTATTTT.

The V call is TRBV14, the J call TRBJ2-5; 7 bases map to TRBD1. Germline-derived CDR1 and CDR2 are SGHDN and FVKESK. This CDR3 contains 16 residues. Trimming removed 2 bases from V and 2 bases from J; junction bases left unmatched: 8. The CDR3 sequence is CASSQMRGLGQETQYF. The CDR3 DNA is TGTGCCAGCAGCCAAATGAGGGGGCTTGGTCAAGAGACCCAGTACTTC. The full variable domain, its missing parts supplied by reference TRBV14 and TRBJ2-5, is EAGVTQFPSHSVIEKGQTVTLRCDPISGHDNLYWYRRVMGKEIKFLLHFVKESKQDESGMPNNRFLAERTGGTYSTLKVQPAELEDSGVYFCASSQMRGLGQETQYFGPGTRLLVL.

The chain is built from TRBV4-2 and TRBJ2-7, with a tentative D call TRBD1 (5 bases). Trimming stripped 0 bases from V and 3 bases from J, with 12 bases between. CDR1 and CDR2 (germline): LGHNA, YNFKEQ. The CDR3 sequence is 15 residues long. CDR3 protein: CASSQDLAGIYEQYF. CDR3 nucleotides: TGTGCCAGCAGCCAAGATCTTGCAGGGATCTACGAGCAGTACTTC.

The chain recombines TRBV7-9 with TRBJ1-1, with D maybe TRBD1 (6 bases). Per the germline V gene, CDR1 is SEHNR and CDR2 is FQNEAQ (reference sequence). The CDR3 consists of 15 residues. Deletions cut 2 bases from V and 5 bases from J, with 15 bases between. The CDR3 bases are TGTGCCAGCAGCTTATTCGGGGAGACAGGAACTGAAGCTTTCTTT. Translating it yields CASSLFGETGTEAFF.

The CDR3 nucleotides are TGTGCCAGTAGTATGATAAACCAGGGTCGCAATCAGCCCCAGCATTTT. It codes for CASSMINQGRNQPQHF. The J gene is TRBJ1-5, the V gene TRBV19; the D gene is possibly TRBD1 (5 bases). The V end was cut by 3 bases, the J end by 2 bases, with 14 bases between. Germline V lookup: CDR1 LNHDA, CDR2 SQIVND (reference sequence). This CDR3 has 16 amino acids.

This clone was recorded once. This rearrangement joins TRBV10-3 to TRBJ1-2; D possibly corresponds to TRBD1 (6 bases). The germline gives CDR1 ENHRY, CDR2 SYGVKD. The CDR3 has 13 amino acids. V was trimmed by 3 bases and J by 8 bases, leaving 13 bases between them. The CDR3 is CAISDGQGPGYTF. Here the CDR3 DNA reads TGTGCCATCAGTGATGGTCAGGGGCCCGGCTACACCTTC.

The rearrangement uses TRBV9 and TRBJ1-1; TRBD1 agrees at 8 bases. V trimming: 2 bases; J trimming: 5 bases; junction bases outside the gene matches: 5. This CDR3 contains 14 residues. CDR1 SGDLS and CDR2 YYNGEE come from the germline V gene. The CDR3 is CASSVRTGKTEAFF. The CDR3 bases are TGTGCCAGCAGCGTGAGGACAGGGAAAACTGAAGCTTTCTTT.

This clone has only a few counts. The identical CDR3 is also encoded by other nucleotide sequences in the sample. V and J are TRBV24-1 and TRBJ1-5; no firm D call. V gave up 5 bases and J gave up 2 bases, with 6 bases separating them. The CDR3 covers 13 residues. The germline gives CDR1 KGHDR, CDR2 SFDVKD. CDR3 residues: CATSVGGNQPQHF. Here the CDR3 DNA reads TGTGCCACCAGTGTCGGAGGCAATCAGCCCCAGCATTTT.

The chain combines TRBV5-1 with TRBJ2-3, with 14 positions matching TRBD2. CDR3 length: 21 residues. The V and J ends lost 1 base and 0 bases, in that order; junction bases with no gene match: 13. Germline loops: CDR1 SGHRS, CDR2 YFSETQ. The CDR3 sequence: CASSLPARTSGGTTSTDTQYF. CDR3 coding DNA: TGCGCCAGCAGCTTGCCCGCCCGGACTAGCGGGGGGACAACTAGCACAGATACGCAGTATTTT.

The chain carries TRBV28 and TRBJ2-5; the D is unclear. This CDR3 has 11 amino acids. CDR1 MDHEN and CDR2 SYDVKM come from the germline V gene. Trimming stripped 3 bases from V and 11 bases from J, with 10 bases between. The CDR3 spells CASSFLSTQYF. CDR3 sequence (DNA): TGTGCCAGCAGTTTTTTGTCAACTCAGTACTTC.

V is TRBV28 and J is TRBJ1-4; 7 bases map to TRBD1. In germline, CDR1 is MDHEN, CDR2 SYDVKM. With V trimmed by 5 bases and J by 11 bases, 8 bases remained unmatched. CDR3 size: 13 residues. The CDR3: CASSTGQDNKLFF. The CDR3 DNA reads TGTGCCAGCAGTACCGGACAGGATAATAAACTGTTTTTT.

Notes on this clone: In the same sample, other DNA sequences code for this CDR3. The CDR3 sequence is CASSGTGSYEQYF. For the CDR3, the DNA is TGCGCCAGCTCCGGGACAGGGTCCTACGAGCAGTACTTC. The V call is TRBV5-1, the J call TRBJ2-7; 9 nucleotides agree with TRBD1. Per the germline V gene, CDR1 is SGHRS and CDR2 is YFSETQ. The CDR3 has 13 amino acids. J lost 1 base, V lost 7 bases, and 3 bases had no gene match.

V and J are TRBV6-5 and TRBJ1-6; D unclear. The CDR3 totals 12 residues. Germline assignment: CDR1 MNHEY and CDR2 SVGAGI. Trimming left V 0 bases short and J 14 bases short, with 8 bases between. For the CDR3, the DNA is TGTGCCAGCAGTTACTCGTCTGGAGCCCTCCACTTT. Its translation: CASSYSSGALHF.

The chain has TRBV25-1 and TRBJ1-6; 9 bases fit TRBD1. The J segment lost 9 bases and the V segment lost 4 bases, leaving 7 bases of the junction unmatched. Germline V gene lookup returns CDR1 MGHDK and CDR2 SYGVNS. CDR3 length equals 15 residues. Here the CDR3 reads CASSVTGGAGSPLHF. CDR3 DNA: TGTGCCAGCAGTGTAACAGGGGGCGCAGGTTCACCCCTCCACTTT.

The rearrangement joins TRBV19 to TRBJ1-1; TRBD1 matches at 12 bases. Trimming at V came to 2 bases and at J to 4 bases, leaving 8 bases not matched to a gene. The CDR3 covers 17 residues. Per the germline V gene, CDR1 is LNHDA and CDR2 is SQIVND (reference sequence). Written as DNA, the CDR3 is TGTGCCAGTAGTATAACTTGGGGACAGGGGGCTCGCACTGAAGCTTTCTTT. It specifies CASSITWGQGARTEAFF.